This T cell receptor (beta chain) came from a study of long-term antiretroviral therapy in people with HIV (dated by TCRdb to between 2021 and 2024). About the study as a whole: The earliest samples were collected about a decade before the 2015 WHO recommendation for immediate ART, when ART was typically delayed until CD4 counts fell. Whether ART initiation and durable HIV suppression were associated with changes in peripheral blood TRB repertoire composition and diversity was tested in a retrospective serial study. From some 27 adults with confirmed HIV infection, the cohort provided around 180 cryopreserved PBMC samples, gathered serially across a mean of around 6 years (range 1-12). Among the 30 or so participants with HIV, ten to eleven were female. No cross-contamination during QIAcube processing was shown when test extractions of a monoclonal T-cell line were performed alongside 25 to 35 polyclonal samples. What the authors observed across the whole study: Inferences about post-ART repertoire changes are limited because no data were available on ART adherence, viral resistance or therapy changes. Expanded TRB clones identified before ART initiation dominated the repertoire at all time points, although this dominance fluctuated and declined in many PLHIV after ART. Narrower CDR3 length ranges were observed in HIV repertoires than in controls, and an antigen-experienced repertoire with only a slight naive shift after ART was suggested by the network structure. Because pre-ART samples had limited cell numbers, profiling was done on unsorted PBMC rather than on sorted CD4+ and CD8+ T cells. ART initiation was associated with a significant increase in TRB diversity, but diversity stayed significantly below transplant donor controls even after long-term ART. Limited PBMC availability meant only the TCR beta chain was sequenced, without alpha chain pairing. The samples span the years 2004 to 2017, and the ART regimens used at that time may not be as effective as current regimens.

Sequencing of the TRB variable region was done with the immunoSEQ hsTCRB v3.0 assay at survey level resolution. The targeted TRB sequencing depth was roughly 40,000-50,000 T-cell genomes per sample. Pooled TRB libraries were sequenced on an Illumina MiSeq with a v3 150-cycle kit. Under the source paper's analysis protocol: Repertoire analysis ran in R within a reproducible Nextflow workflow covering QC, data transformation and analysis. LymphoSeq2, an R package for exploring AIRR-Seq data, was used to implement custom analyses. After excluding a handful of samples that yielded fewer than 5000 total TRB sequences, roughly 190 HIV repertoires remained for analysis. Among the 180 to 200 retained HIV repertoires, about 57 were collected before ART initiation and 120 to 140 were collected after ART initiation. Repertoires were downsampled to 5000 TRB nucleotide sequences, with summary statistics averaged over 100 downsampling iterations. Only TRB sequences with CDR3 regions of at least seven amino acids were retained for analysis. Diversity was measured with a Shannon entropy-derived clonality score and the Gini coefficient. In repertoire networks, the top 5000 CDR3 amino acid sequences were linked whenever an edit distance of one separated two sequences. For TRB CDR3 amino acid sequences, GLIPH2 was used to predict antigen specificity groups and MHC restriction. Known CMV, EBV, HIV or tissue antigen associations were flagged by matching CDR3 amino acid sequences against VDJdb and McPAS-TCR. Pre-ART, post-ART and control groups were compared with Wilcoxon signed-rank tests and Holm-Bonferroni correction. TCRdb provides this immuneACCESS table in a form limited to in-frame rearrangements. Some clones are lacking; in checked studies, under half of them reflect an unresolved V gene, and why the rest are absent is not known. That table gives V, J and clone size, and the DNA gave D and trimming. The sample has around 21,000 clones on record, roughly 91% of them singletons. The ten largest clones add up to roughly 3.6% of the sample.

Sequences SNHLY (CDR1) and FYNNEI (CDR2) are obtained from the germline V gene. There are 12 amino acids in the CDR3, from cysteine to phenylalanine inclusive. The CDR3 DNA has 36 bases and is translated from base 1. The junction carries 12 bases between V and J, which are trimmed by 5 bases and 8 bases respectively. A remark on this clone: Its binding antigen is unknown. Per-nucleotide qualities are absent, and no much larger clonotype sits a single base away.

Participants were included only if at least one PBMC sample before ART initiation and at least two post-ART samples were available. All participants with HIV were treated in the United States of America. Cryopreserved samples of about 0.95-11 million PBMC were thawed and washed before DNA extraction. At the time of the earliest PBMC sample for each participant with HIV, ages ranged from roughly 23 to 60 years. PBMC samples were contributed by each participant from 1-4 timepoints before ART initiation and 2-8 timepoints after ART initiation, with a median of 7 samples. Serial HIV viral load, CD4+ T-cell count, ART history and demographic data were obtained for every participant. Genomic DNA was extracted from unsorted PBMC with a Qiagen kit on a QIAcube, with processing performed in batches of 12 samples.

Rearrangement joined TRBV2 to TRBJ1-2, and possibly TRBD1, on 6 matching bases. The source of this sequence is a man between 60 and 75 years old with HIV. The source material was unsorted PBMCs, sampled 2.3 years after starting antiretroviral therapy. CDR3 loop: CASSFSGEGYTF. The base sequence is TGTGCCAGCAGTTTCTCAGGGGAAGGCTACACCTTC.